The T cell receptor (beta chain) under discussion was sequenced for a study of Graves' ophthalmopathy and Graves' hyperthyroidism. About the research overall: Samples of peripheral blood were obtained at initial diagnosis, prior to treatment of any kind. Study-wide results and caveats: In blood appeared most of the expanded thyroid clonotypes whose frequency exceeded 0.001.

Diagnosis relied on clinical symptoms, serum thyroxine, TRAb, thyroid ultrasound and orbital computed tomography. Using RNA transcripts, the TCR beta CDR3 regions were amplified. HTBI primers primed a first-round RT-PCR, and a second-round multiplex PCR followed. TCRdb ran MiXCR on the multiplex PCR reads and lists one entry per CDR3 protein. The table shows about 340,000 distinct CDR3 sequences, with roughly 15% occurring only once. This clonotype has ten or more counts. The antigen is not known. V lost 0 bases and J lost 4, with 15 bases in between. The CDR3 length is 16 residues. Per the germline V gene, CDR1 is MNHEY and CDR2 is SVGEGT.

This TCR was sampled from an adult man with Graves' ophthalmopathy. The J gene is TRBJ1-1, the V gene TRBV6-2 or TRBV6-3; D gene ambiguous. Sequencing was carried out using peripheral blood. CDR3 sequence reads: CASSYSIGLVVTEAFF. DNA for the CDR3: TGTGCCAGCAGTTACTCGATAGGGCTCGTGGTCACTGAAGCTTTCTTT.